The following is a T cell receptor (beta chain) sequence with its context. As yet, its antigen is unknown. The junction shows a germline mismatch at one end, possibly a read error. These data belong to a study of cytomegalovirus exposure and HLA in healthy donors. A multiplex PCR was run with 60 Vbeta primers and 13 Jbeta primers. The repertoire was sequenced with immunoSEQ multiplex PCR; TCRdb's copy has only in-frame clones and lacks some. Recorded here are about 100,000 clones; the top ten clones represent roughly 0.64%. This CDR3 region has 13 residues. Per the germline V gene, CDR1 is MNHEY and CDR2 is SVGAGI. Study results and caveats: Earlier analysis found most TCR beta V segments productive about 87% or about 30% of the time. V- and J-gene trimming in TCR beta was tied to a missense DCLRE1C variant by an analysis performed later.

The J gene is TRBJ2-5, the V gene TRBV6-5, with TRBD1 as a possible D gene (5 bases). The end of the DNA aligns better with TRBJ2-7, so the J call may be wrong. This sequence was found in a man aged 50 to 60 in good health and CMV-seronegative. Material for sequencing was PBMCs. CDR3 sequence reads: CATSQGPGYEQYF. CDR3 DNA: TGTGCCACCAGTCAGGGTCCTGGTTACGAGCAGTACTTC.